Following are 23 T cell receptor beta chains from one sample sequenced in a study of blood T cells in healthy people across ages (dated by TCRdb to between 2015 and 2017). The library was built by means of 5' RACE. The sequencing machine was an Illumina HiSeq 2500. A second 7 to 11 cycle PCR used a sample-barcoded 5' primer and a J-beta primer mix. TCRdb passed the public sequencing reads through fastp at Q25 and MiXCR, retaining productive beta sequences. Identical CDR3 proteins give one entry, which carries the most common genes and DNA. The table for this sample lists more than 1 million distinct CDR3 sequences; 45% of them were counted only once. The top ten clonotypes cover under 20% of the sample. Sequencing input: blood. The receptors stem from a woman aged 55-69 years in good health.

This clonotype turned up a few times. The chain is built from TRBV7-9 and TRBJ2-3; D remains ambiguous. There are 14 residues in the CDR3. The germline CDR1 and CDR2 sequences are SEHNR and FQNEAQ (reference sequence). V lost 3 bases to trimming and J lost 4 bases, with 11 bases between them. The CDR3 DNA is TGTGCCAGCAGCTTTTCGAGTGGATCAGATACGCAGTATTTT. This sequence encodes CASSFSSGSDTQYF.

Ten or more counts support this clonotype. This rearrangement joins TRBV5-1 to TRBJ1-2, with a weak D call TRBD1 (6 bases). V lost 4 bases, J lost 4 bases, and 17 bases lay in between. Germline V gene sequence: CDR1 SGHRS, CDR2 YFSETQ. The CDR3 is 15 residues long. CDR3 protein: CASSPGQTTFYGYTF. The CDR3 DNA sequence: TGCGCCAGCAGCCCAGGACAGACCACCTTCTATGGCTACACCTTC.

The J gene is TRBJ2-7, the V gene TRBV9, with 14 bases fitting TRBD2. The ends lost 3 bases at V and 5 bases at J; junction bases unmatched: 13. Germline V lookup: CDR1 SGDLS, CDR2 YYNGEE. The CDR3 contains 18 residues. CDR3 sequence: CASSGYRGLAGEGNEQYF. The CDR3 bases are TGTGCCAGCAGCGGATACAGGGGACTAGCGGGAGAAGGGAACGAGCAGTACTTC.

This clonotype was detected a few times. The chain carries TRBV6-1 and TRBJ2-1; D remains unclear. The CDR3 runs to 13 residues. Germline values: CDR1 MNHNS, CDR2 SASEGT. Trimming pared 4 bases from V and 7 bases from J, leaving 11 bases between. This CDR3 is CASSATGSNEQFF. The CDR3 DNA reads as TGTGCCAGCAGTGCCACCGGTAGTAATGAGCAGTTCTTC.

A word on this clonotype: One end of the junction is discordant with germline, which a read error may explain. This rearrangement joins TRBV12-3 or TRBV12-4 to TRBJ2-4; TRBD1 agrees at 9 bases. The DNA end is a closer match to TRBJ2-7, so the J assignment may be wrong. The CDR3 covers 15 residues. CDR3 amino acids: CACRPRTGAAYEQYF. CDR3 coding DNA: TGTGCCTGCAGACCTCGGACAGGGGCAGCCTACGAGCAGTACTTC.

V usage is TRBV4-2 and J usage is TRBJ2-5, with 7 bases that match TRBD2. This CDR3 is built from 16 residues. Per the germline V gene, CDR1 is LGHNA and CDR2 is YNFKEQ. The V gene end was trimmed by 0 bases and the J gene end by 0 bases; junction bases not matched to a gene: 4. Here the CDR3 DNA reads TGTGCCAGCAGCCAAGATGTGGGGACTAACCAAGAGACCCAGTACTTC. This sequence encodes CASSQDVGTNQETQYF.

This sequence joins TRBV20-1 and TRBJ2-1; possible D gene TRBD2, 5 bases. This CDR3 is built from 16 residues. Germline CDR1 and CDR2: DFQATT and SNEGSKA (reference sequence). The ends were cut back, 4 bases at V and 5 bases at J, with 21 bases in the middle. DNA for the CDR3: TGCAGTGCTATCCCGATAGACCGGGCGGGCAACAATGAGCAGTTCTTC. As protein: CSAIPIDRAGNNEQFF.

The chain is built from TRBV29-1 and TRBJ1-2; D is unresolved. V was shortened by 2 bases and J by 4 bases, with 20 bases between the two germline ends. The CDR3 length is 16 residues. Germline CDR1 is SQVTM and CDR2 is ANQGSEA. The DNA for the CDR3 is TGCAGCGTTGAACGGCGGTTAGACACCGGCGGCTATGGCTACACCTTC. As protein: CSVERRLDTGGYGYTF.

The sample holds a few counts of this clonotype. The gene calls are TRBV10-3 and TRBJ2-5, with TRBD2 matching 10 bases. This CDR3 has 17 amino acids. V lost 0 bases and J lost 3; bases outside the gene matches: 7. Germline CDR1 is ENHRY and CDR2 is SYGVKD. CDR3 residues: CAISESKLAGVKETQYF. The CDR3 region has the DNA TGTGCCATCAGTGAGTCGAAGCTAGCGGGAGTGAAAGAGACCCAGTACTTC.

The chain combines TRBV25-1 with TRBJ2-5, with D perhaps assigned TRBD1 or TRBD2 (5 bases each). Trimming cost V 1 base and J 3 bases, with 21 bases left between them. The CDR3 covers 18 residues. The germline CDR1 and CDR2 sequences are MGHDK and SYGVNS. The CDR3 loop reads CASSELVGEPWGKETQYF. The CDR3 DNA sequence: TGTGCCAGCAGTGAATTAGTGGGGGAGCCTTGGGGGAAAGAGACCCAGTACTTC.

The chain is built from TRBV11-1 and TRBJ2-7; D is uncertain. Per the germline V gene, CDR1 is SGHAT and CDR2 is FQDESV (reference sequence). The CDR3 is 13 amino acids. Trimming removed 2 bases from V and 3 bases from J, with 8 bases in between. CDR3 amino acids: CASSLPQIYEQYF. CDR3 nucleotide sequence: TGTGCCAGCAGCTTACCCCAGATCTACGAGCAGTACTTC.

This clonotype was observed a handful of times. The chain links TRBV3-1 to TRBJ2-7; TRBD1 agrees at 11 bases. Germline V gene lookup returns CDR1 LGHDT and CDR2 YNNKEL (reference sequence). The CDR3 loop spans 16 amino acids. The V and J ends lost 4 bases and 4 bases, in that order; junction bases with no gene match: 9. The DNA of the CDR3 is TGTGCCAGCAGCCGAACCACCGGGACAGGGGGTTACGAGCAGTACTTC. It codes for CASSRTTGTGGYEQYF.

The chain links TRBV20-1 to TRBJ2-5; 9 bases align to TRBD2. J was trimmed by 3 bases and V by 1 base; bases with no gene match: 6. In germline, CDR1 is DFQATT, CDR2 SNEGSKA (reference sequence). The CDR3 has 15 residues. Written as DNA, the CDR3 is TGCAGTGCTAGAGGAGGCGGGACTAGCAAAGAGACCCAGTACTTC. Its translation is CSARGGGTSKETQYF.

This chain links TRBV10-3 with TRBJ2-3; TRBD2 might be the D (6 bases). V was shortened by 3 bases and J by 0 bases, with 13 bases between the two germline ends. This CDR3 is built from 16 residues. Per germline, CDR1 ENHRY and CDR2 SYGVKD. CDR3 in amino acids: CAISDLRGHSTDTQYF. The CDR3 coding sequence is TGTGCCATCAGTGATCTGCGGGGCCATAGCACAGATACGCAGTATTTT.

This clonotype was seen more than once but under ten times. The chain employs TRBV27 and TRBJ2-5; a weak D match, TRBD2 (5 bases). The DNA end favors TRBJ2-7, so the J call may be wrong. Germline values: CDR1 MNHEY, CDR2 SMNVEV (reference sequence). CDR3 length: 14 residues. Here the CDR3 DNA reads TGTGCCAGAAAAACGGGATCTTTGAGCTACGAGCAGTACTTC. It yields the protein CARKTGSLSYEQYF.

This rearrangement joins TRBV3-1 to TRBJ1-2; D is ambiguous. This CDR3 is 13 amino acids long. V was pared by 4 bases and J by 2 bases, with 8 bases between. CDR1 is LGHDT, CDR2 YNNKEL, per germline (reference sequence). The CDR3 DNA sequence: TGTGCCAGCAGCCCCCTCGAGAACTATGGCTACACCTTC. Protein product: CASSPLENYGYTF.

The V gene is TRBV20-1, the J gene TRBJ2-3; D could derive from TRBD1 or TRBD2 (5 bases each). Germline CDR1 DFQATT, CDR2 SNEGSKA (reference sequence). V was trimmed by 8 bases and J by 8 bases, leaving 14 bases between them. The CDR3 has 11 residues. CDR3: CSLRGVATQYF. The DNA of the CDR3 is TGCAGTTTACGAGGGGTTGCTACGCAGTATTTT.

This clonotype was counted between two and nine times. J is TRBJ2-3 and V is TRBV9; TRBD2 matches at 10 bases. Germline V gives CDR1 SGDLS, CDR2 YYNGEE. CDR3 length equals 16 residues. Germline trimming cut 0 bases from V and 2 bases from J; bases unmatched to any gene: 3. The CDR3 DNA reads as TGTGCCAGCAGCGTAGTTCTAGCGGGGGACACAGATACGCAGTATTTT. This gives the protein CASSVVLAGDTDTQYF.

The CDR3 spells CASSVGQGWHYGYTF. CDR3 nucleotides: TGTGCCAGCAGCGTGGGACAGGGGTGGCACTATGGCTACACCTTC. The gene calls are TRBV9 and TRBJ1-2, with TRBD1 matching 10 bases. Unmatched junction bases numbered 4, after V lost 2 bases and J lost 3 bases. The CDR3 sequence is 15 residues long. Germline-derived CDR1 and CDR2 are SGDLS and YYNGEE.

The rearrangement uses TRBV16 and TRBJ2-7; TRBD1 is a possible D gene (5 bases). V gave up 0 bases and J gave up 6 bases, with 9 bases separating them. There are 13 residues in the CDR3. In germline, CDR1 is KGHSY, CDR2 FQNENV. The CDR3 region is CASSQSAGCEQYF. CDR3 DNA: TGTGCCAGCAGCCAATCGGCAGGGTGCGAGCAGTACTTC.

In its sample, this clonotype was seen a few times. CDR3 in DNA: TGTGCCAGCAGCCAAGAAGTAGGGCTACTCCCCTACAATGAGCAGTTCTTC. This sequence encodes CASSQEVGLLPYNEQFF. This chain connects TRBV3-1 to TRBJ2-1, with D uncertain. V dropped 0 bases and J dropped 2 bases, with 14 bases sitting between them. The CDR3 consists of 17 residues. Germline V lookup: CDR1 LGHDT, CDR2 YNNKEL (reference sequence).

This clonotype was picked up many times. The chain couples TRBV29-1 to TRBJ2-3, with 7 bases matching TRBD2. Germline V lookup: CDR1 SQVTM, CDR2 ANQGSEA. Losses at the gene ends were 1 base for V and 3 bases for J; bases not matched to a gene: 7. This CDR3 region has 15 residues. The CDR3 DNA reads TGCAGCGTTGAAGGCGGGGGAGGGACGACAGATACGCAGTATTTT. This sequence encodes CSVEGGGGTTDTQYF.

The chain employs TRBV6-6 and TRBJ2-7, with D uncertain. V dropped 2 bases and J dropped 5 bases, with 10 bases sitting between them. Per the germline V gene, CDR1 is MNHNY and CDR2 is SVGAGI (reference sequence). This CDR3 is 13 amino acids long. CDR3 residues: CASSYRVVDEQYF. Written as DNA, the CDR3 is TGTGCCAGCAGTTACAGGGTCGTTGACGAGCAGTACTTC.